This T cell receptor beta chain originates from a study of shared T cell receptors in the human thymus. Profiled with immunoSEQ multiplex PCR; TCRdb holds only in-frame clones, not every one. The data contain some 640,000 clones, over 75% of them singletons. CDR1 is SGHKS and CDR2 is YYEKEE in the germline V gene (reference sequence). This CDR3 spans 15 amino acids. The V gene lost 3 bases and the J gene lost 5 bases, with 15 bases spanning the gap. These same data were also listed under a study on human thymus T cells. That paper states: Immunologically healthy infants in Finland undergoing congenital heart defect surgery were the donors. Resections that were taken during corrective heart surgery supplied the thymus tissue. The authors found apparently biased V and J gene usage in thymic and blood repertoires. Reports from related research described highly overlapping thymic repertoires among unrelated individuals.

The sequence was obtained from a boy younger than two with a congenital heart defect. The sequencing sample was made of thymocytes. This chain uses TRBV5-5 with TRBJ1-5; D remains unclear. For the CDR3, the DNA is TGTGCCAGCAGCTCCACGCCGACTACGGATCAGCCCCAGCATTTT. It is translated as CASSSTPTTDQPQHF.